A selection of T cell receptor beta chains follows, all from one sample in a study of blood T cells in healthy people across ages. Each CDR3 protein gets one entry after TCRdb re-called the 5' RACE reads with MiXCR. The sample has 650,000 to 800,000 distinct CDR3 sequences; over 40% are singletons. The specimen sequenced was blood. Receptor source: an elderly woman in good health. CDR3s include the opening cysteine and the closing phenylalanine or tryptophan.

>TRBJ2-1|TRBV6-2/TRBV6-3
CASSANEQFF
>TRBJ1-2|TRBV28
CASSFGGRGGYTF
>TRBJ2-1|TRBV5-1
CASSLEHPNEQFF
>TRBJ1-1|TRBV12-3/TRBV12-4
CASTTGFTEAFF
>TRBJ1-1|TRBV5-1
CASSLGGVAGEAFF
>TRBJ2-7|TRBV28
CASSWDGSTGHEQYF
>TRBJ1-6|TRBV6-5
CASRPPGTVNSPLHF
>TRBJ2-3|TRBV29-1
CSLWGGTSTDTQYF
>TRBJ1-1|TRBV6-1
CASSPFDTLNTEAFF
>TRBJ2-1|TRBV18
CASSPSAGGEQFF
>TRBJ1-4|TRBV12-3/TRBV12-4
CTSSPDSLNEKLFF
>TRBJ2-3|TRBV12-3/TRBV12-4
CASSRPASGGMTDMQYF
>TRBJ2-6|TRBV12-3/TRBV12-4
CASSGQSGANVLTF
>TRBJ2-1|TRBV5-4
CASSFSGGPNNEQFF
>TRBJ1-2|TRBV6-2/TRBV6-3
CASSRPGENYGYTF
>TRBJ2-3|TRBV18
CASSPWSTDTQYF
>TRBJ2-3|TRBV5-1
CASRLGGGASRTDTQYF
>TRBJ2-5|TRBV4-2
CASSQVEDREETQYF
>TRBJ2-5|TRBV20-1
CSAKKGTSGRETQYF
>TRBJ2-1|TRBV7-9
CASSPATSYEQFF
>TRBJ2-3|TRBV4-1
CASSQEGTGVVGQYF
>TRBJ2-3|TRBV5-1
CASSLDPLDTQYF
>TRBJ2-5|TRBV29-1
CSAAKRIQETQYF
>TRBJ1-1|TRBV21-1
CASSRSGQGPRNTEAFF
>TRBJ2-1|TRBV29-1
CSAAWANEQFF
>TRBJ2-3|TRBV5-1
CASSLVVGGTDTQYF
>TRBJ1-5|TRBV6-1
CASSVKPQHF
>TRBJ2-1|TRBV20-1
CSARDIAAGGFNEQFF